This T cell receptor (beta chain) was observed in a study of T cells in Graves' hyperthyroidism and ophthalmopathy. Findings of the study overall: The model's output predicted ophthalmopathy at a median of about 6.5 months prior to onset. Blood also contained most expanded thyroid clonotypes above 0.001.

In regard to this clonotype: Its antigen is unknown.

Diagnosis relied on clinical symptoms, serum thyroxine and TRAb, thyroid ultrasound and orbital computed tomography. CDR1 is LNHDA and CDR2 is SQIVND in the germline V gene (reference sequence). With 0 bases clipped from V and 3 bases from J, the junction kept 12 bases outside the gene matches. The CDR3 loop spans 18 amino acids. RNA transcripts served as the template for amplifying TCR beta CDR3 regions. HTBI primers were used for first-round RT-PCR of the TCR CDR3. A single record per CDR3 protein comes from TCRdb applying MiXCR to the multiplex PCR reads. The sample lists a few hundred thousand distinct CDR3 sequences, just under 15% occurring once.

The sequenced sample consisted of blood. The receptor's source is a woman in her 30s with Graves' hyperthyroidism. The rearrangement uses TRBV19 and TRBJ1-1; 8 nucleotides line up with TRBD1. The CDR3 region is CASSIEFGQGAFDTEAFF. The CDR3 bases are TGTGCCAGTAGTATAGAATTTGGACAGGGAGCTTTTGACACTGAAGCTTTCTTT.